What follows are 11 T cell receptor beta chains derived from one specimen sequenced in a study of graft-versus-host responses after intestinal transplantation. Sequencing used immunoSEQ multiplex PCR; TCRdb keeps in-frame clones, though not all of them. This repertoire shows over 80,000 clones, about 83% found once; its top ten account for under 1.5%. Specimen: PBMCs, collected 255 days after intestinal transplant. The receptors derive from a human patient who received an intestinal transplant, so some T cells may come from the graft donor.

The V call is TRBV18, the J call TRBJ2-5, with 8 bases aligning to TRBD1. The CDR3 totals 17 residues. The germline V gene encodes CDR1 KGHSH and CDR2 LQKENI. V lost 1 base, J lost 5 bases, and 12 bases stayed unmatched. The CDR3 DNA follows: TGTGCCAGCTCACCACAGACAGGGGAGAGGGTTTCGGAGACCCAGTACTTC. It codes for CASSPQTGERVSETQYF.

The chain uses TRBV4-1 and TRBJ1-3, with a possible D match to TRBD1 (6 bases). Per the germline V gene, CDR1 is MGHRA and CDR2 is YSYEKL. The V end lost 4 bases, the J end lost 16 bases, and 20 bases lay between the germline ends. CDR3 length: 13 amino acids. The CDR3 DNA sequence: TGCGCCAGCAGCCCGCGGGGGGGGGCCCTGCCCTATTTT. It is translated as CASSPRGGALPYF.

V usage is TRBV28 and J usage is TRBJ2-7; 9 nucleotides align to TRBD1. CDR1 is MDHEN, CDR2 SYDVKM, per germline. This CDR3 region has 16 residues. J was trimmed by 1 base and V by 2 bases; bases with no gene match: 6. CDR3 in DNA: TGTGCCAGCAGTTTAGGGACAGGGCTGCCATCCTACGAGCAGTACTTC. This translates into CASSLGTGLPSYEQYF.

The V and J genes are TRBV7-6 and TRBJ2-7; D tentatively reads TRBD1 or TRBD2 (5 bases each). Germline V gene lookup returns CDR1 SGHVS and CDR2 FNYEAQ. Deletions cut 4 bases from V and 2 bases from J, with 9 bases between. The CDR3 has 13 amino acids. CDR3 nucleotide sequence: TGTGCCAGCAGCTCCCGGGGCCCCTACGAGCAGTACTTC. Protein product: CASSSRGPYEQYF.

This sequence joins TRBV19 and TRBJ2-7; 7 nucleotides agree with TRBD1. V was pared by 3 bases and J by 5 bases, with 4 bases of the junction left unmatched. The CDR3 is made up of 13 amino acids. Germline loops: CDR1 LNHDA, CDR2 SQIVND (reference sequence). The DNA of the CDR3 is TGTGCCAGTAGTATCCTGACAGGGAACGAGCAGTACTTC. Translating gives CASSILTGNEQYF. The whole variable domain, remainder taken from reference TRBV19 and TRBJ2-7, is DGGITQSPKYLFRKEGQNVTLSCEQNLNHDAMYWYRQDPGQGLRLIYYSQIVNDFQKGDIAEGYSVSREKKESFPLTVTSAQKNPTAFYLCASSILTGNEQYFGPGTRLTVT.

The chain has TRBV6-1 and TRBJ1-2; D possibly corresponds to TRBD1 (5 bases). From germline, CDR1 is MNHNS and CDR2 SASEGT. Trimming pared 7 bases from V and 4 bases from J, leaving 10 bases between. The CDR3 runs 12 residues. The CDR3 spells CASNQGGYGYTF. CDR3 nucleotide sequence: TGTGCCAGCAATCAGGGTGGCTATGGCTACACCTTC.

The V call is TRBV5-6, the J call TRBJ1-2; D unclear. The CDR3 loop spans 16 amino acids. Germline V CDR1 and CDR2: SGHDT, YYEEEE. Trimming removed 3 bases from V and 5 bases from J, with 20 bases in between. As DNA, the CDR3 is TGTGCCAGCAGCTCCCACCCACTGGATCGAGGGTATGGCTACACCTTC. As protein: CASSSHPLDRGYGYTF.

J is TRBJ1-4 and V is TRBV6-6; D gene ambiguous. Germline V gives CDR1 MNHNY, CDR2 SVGAGI (reference sequence). The CDR3 is 13 residues long. V lost 2 bases and J 6 bases, leaving 7 bases between the germline ends. DNA of the CDR3: TGTGCCAGCAGTTACGTCATGGATGAAAAACTGTTTTTT. As protein: CASSYVMDEKLFF.

This chain links TRBV5-1 with TRBJ1-1; D gene uncertain. CDR1 SGHRS and CDR2 YFSETQ come from the germline V gene. CDR3 size: 13 residues. Trimming removed 0 bases from V and 1 base from J, with 4 bases in between. The CDR3 is CASSLAQNTEAFF. In DNA, the CDR3 is TGCGCCAGCAGCTTGGCACAGAACACTGAAGCTTTCTTT.

The DNA for the CDR3 is TGCGCCAGCAGCTTGGCTTATCGGACAGGGGGATCTGGAGAATTGTACTTC. This codes for CASSLAYRTGGSGELYF. The chain couples TRBV5-1 to TRBJ2-5, with 10 bases lining up with TRBD1. V was clipped by 0 bases and J by 13 bases; unmatched bases: 18. The CDR3 extends over 17 amino acids. Germline V gene data show CDR1 as SGHRS and CDR2 as YFSETQ.

Here the CDR3 DNA reads TGTGCCAGCAGCGTAACTAGCGGGGGCCTGAACACCGGGGAGCTGTTTTTT. It yields the protein CASSVTSGGLNTGELFF. The chain links TRBV9 to TRBJ2-2; 11 bases are shared with TRBD2. V shed 1 base and J 1 base; nucleotides not matched to a gene: 3. Germline-derived CDR1 and CDR2 are SGDLS and YYNGEE. The CDR3 length is 17 residues.